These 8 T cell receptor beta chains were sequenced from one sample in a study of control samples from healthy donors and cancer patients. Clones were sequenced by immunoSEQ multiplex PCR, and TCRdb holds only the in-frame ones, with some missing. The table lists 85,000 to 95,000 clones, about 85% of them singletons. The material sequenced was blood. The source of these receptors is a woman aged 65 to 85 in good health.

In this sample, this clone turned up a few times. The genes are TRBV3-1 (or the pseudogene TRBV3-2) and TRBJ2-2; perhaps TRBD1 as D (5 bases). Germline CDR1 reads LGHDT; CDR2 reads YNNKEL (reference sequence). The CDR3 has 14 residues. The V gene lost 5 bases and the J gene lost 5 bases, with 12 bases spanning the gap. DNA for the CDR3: TGTGCCAGCAGCGTTCTCCAGGGTACCGGGGAGCTGTTTTTT. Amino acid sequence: CASSVLQGTGELFF.

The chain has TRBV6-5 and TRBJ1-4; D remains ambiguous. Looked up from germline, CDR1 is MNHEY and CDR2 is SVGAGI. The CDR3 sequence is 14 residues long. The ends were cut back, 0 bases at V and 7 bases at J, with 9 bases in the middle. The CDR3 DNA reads TGTGCCAGCAGTTACTCGGTTGCAGCTGAAAAACTGTTTTTT. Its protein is CASSYSVAAEKLFF.

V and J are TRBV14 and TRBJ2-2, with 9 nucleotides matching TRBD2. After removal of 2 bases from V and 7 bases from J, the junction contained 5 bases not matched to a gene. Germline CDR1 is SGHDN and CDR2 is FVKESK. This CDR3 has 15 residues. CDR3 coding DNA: TGTGCCAGCAGCCAAACAGCGGGAGGAAACGGGGAGCTGTTTTTT. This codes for CASSQTAGGNGELFF.

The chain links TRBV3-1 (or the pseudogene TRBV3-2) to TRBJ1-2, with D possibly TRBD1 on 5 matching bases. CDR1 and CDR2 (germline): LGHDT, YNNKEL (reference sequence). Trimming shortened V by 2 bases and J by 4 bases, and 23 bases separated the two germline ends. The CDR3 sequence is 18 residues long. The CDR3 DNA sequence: TGTGCCAGCAGCCAAAAATCCGGACGCAGGGATCTCGGCTATGGCTACACCTTC. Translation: CASSQKSGRRDLGYGYTF.

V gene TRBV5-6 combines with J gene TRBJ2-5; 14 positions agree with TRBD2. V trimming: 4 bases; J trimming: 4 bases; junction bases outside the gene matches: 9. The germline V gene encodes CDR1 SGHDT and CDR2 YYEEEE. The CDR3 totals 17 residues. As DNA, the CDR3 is TGTGCCAGCAGCCGGGGACTAGCGGGAGCCCCCACAGAGACCCAGTACTTC. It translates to CASSRGLAGAPTETQYF.

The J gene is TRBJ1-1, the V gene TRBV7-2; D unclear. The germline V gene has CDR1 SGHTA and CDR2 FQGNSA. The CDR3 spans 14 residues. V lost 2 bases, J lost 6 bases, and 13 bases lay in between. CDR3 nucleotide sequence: TGTGCCAGCAGCTTAAGGAGGGATAGCGCTGAAGCTTTCTTT. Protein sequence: CASSLRRDSAEAFF.

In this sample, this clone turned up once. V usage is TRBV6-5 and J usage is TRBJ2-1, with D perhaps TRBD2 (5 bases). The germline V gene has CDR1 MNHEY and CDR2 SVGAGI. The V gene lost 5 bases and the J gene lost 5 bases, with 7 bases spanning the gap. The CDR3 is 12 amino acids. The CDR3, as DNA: TGTGCCAGCAGTCTCGGGAACAATGAGCAGTTCTTC. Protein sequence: CASSLGNNEQFF.

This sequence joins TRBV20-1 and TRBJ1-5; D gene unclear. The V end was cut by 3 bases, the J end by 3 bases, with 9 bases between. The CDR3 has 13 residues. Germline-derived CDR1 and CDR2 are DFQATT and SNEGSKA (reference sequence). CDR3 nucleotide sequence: TGCAGTGCTAGTACGGGAAACAATCAGCCCCAGCATTTT. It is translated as CSASTGNNQPQHF.